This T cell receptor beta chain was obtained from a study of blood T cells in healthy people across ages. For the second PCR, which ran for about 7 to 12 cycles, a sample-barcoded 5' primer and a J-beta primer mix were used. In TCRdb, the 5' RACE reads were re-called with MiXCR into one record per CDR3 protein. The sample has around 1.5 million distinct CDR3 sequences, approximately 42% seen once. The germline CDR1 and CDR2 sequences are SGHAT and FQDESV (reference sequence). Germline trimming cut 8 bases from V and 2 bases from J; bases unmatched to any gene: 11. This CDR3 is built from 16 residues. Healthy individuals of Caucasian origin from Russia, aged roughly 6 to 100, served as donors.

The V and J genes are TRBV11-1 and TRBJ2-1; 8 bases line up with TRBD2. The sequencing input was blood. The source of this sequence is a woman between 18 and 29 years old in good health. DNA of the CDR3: TGTGCCAGCTCCGGGGGGGGCAGAGGGCCCTACAATGAGCAGTTCTTC. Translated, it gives CASSGGGRGPYNEQFF.